One sample yielded the 2 T cell receptor beta chains listed below, sequenced in a study of T cell clonality in common variable immunodeficiency (dated by TCRdb to the mid-2010s). The method was the immunoSEQ multiplex PCR assay. This immuneACCESS table, as held by TCRdb, lists in-frame sequences with V and J called but not all clones. Of the missing ones, under half trace to an unresolved V gene in checked studies; the others have no known cause. This sample has approximately 46,000 clones, none of them a singleton. Of the sample, approximately 5.9% falls within the top ten clones. The sequenced material came from peripheral blood mononuclear cells. The receptors derive from a person between 18 and 69 years old in good health.

Ten or more counts support this clone. The missing CDR3 end, 3 residues past where the read stops, is filled in from the germline J gene. This rearrangement joins TRBV7-6 to TRBJ2-5; possibly TRBD1 for D (6 bases). The germline gives CDR1 SGHVS, CDR2 FNYEAQ. The V gene lost 5 bases and the J gene lost 4 bases, with 11 bases spanning the gap. The length of the CDR3 is 13 residues. CDR3: CASSTTGLETQYF. The DNA read from the CDR3 is TGTGCCAGCAGCACCACAGGGTTAGAGACC.

This clone came up many times. The CDR3 end falls 3 residues outside the read, so it is completed with the germline J gene. The chain uses TRBV5-1 and TRBJ2-2; TRBD1 is a possible D gene (8 bases). Germline-derived CDR1 and CDR2 are SGHRS and YFSETQ. The germline V and J ends were trimmed by 2 bases and 5 bases, with 16 bases remaining between them. The CDR3 has 16 residues. The CDR3: CASSFATGGGTGELFF. The sequenced CDR3 bases are TGCGCCAGCAGCTTCGCCACAGGGGGGGGAACCGGGGAG.